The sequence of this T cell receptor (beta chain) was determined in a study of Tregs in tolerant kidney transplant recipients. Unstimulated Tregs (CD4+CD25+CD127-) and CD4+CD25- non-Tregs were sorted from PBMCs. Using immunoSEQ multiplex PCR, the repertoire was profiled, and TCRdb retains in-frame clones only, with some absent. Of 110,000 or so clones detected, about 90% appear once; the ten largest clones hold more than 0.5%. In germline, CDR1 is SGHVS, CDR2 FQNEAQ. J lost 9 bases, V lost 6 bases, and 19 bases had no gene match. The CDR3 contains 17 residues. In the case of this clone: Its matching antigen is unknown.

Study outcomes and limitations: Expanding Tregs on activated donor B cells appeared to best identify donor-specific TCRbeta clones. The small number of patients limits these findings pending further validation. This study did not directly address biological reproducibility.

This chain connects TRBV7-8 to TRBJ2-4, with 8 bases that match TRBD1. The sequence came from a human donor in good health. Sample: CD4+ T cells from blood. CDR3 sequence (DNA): TGTGCCAGCAGTTACTACTCCAGGGGGCGCGGAGGGATCATTCAGTACTTC. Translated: CASSYYSRGRGGIIQYF.